This T cell receptor beta chain was recorded in a study of regulatory T cells in long-lasting Graves disease. Study-level information: Graves' patients diagnosed newly had used antithyroid drugs under 3 months.

In building TCR beta libraries, iRepertoire HTBI primers were used together with Arm-PCR of CDR3 regions. TCRdb redid the calling of the multiplex PCR reads with MiXCR, one entry per CDR3 protein. The table lists 300,000 to 450,000 distinct CDR3 sequences, around 15% of them singletons, with about 20% in the top ten. Comment on this clonotype: Its antigen is still unknown.

The time point was: newly diagnosed GD, antithyroid drugs for less than 3 months. Researchers made the TCR library from RNA that was extracted from PBMCs. General study findings and limits: Newly diagnosed Graves' patients exceeded persistent ones in TCR diversity. Clonotypes that were public and shared totalled roughly 3,000 in persistent patients versus about 1,000 in new patients.

The germline V gene encodes CDR1 ENHRY and CDR2 SYGVKD. Trimming took 3 bases from V and 13 from J, leaving 18 bases between them. The CDR3 is 13 amino acids. The TCR was taken from a female donor with Graves disease. Sample: peripheral blood mononuclear cells (PBMCs), taken at new diagnosis, from a patient treated with antithyroid drugs. The chain couples TRBV10-3 to TRBJ2-5, with D uncertain. The CDR3: CAISEAGSSARYF. CDR3 bases: TGTGCCATCAGTGAAGCCGGGTCCAGTGCCCGGTACTTC.